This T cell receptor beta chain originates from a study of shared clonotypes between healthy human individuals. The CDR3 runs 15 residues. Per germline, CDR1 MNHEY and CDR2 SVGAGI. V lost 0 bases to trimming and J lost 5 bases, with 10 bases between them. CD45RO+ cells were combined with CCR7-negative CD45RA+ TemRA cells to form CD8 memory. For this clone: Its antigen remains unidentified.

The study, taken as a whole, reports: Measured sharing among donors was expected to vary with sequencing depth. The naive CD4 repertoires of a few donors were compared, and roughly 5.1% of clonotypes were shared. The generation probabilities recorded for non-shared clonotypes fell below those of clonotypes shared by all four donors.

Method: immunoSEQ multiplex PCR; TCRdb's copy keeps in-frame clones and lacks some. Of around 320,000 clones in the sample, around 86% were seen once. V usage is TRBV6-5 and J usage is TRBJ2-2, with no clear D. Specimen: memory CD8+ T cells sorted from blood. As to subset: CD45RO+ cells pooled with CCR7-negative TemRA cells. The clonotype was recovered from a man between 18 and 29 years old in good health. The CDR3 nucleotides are TGTGCCAGCAGTTACTCGAACTATAATACCGGGGAGCTGTTTTTT. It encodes CASSYSNYNTGELFF.